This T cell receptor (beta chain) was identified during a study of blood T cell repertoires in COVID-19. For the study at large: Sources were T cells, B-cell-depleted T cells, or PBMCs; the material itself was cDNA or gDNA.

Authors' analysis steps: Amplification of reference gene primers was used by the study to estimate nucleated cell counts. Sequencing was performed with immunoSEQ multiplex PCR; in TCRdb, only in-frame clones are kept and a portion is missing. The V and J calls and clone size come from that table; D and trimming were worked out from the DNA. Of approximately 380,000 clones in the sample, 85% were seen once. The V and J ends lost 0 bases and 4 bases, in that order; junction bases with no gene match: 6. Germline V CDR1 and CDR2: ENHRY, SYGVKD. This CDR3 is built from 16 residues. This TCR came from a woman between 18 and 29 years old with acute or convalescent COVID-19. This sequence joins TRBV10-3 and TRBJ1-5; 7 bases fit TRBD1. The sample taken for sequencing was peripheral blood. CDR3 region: CAISESIGTANQPQHF. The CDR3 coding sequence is TGTGCCATCAGTGAGTCGATAGGGACAGCTAATCAGCCCCAGCATTTT.